These 2 T cell receptor beta chains came from one sample sequenced in a study of identical twins. TCRdb itself ran the 5' RACE reads through MiXCR, one entry per CDR3 protein. The data show about 240,000 distinct CDR3 sequences, with roughly 12% seen just once and about 4.1% held by the top ten. These same data were also listed under a study on yellow fever vaccine responses in identical twins.

The material sequenced was memory (CD45RO+) T cells sorted from blood. The receptor set was obtained from a young woman in good health.

The chain links TRBV29-1 to TRBJ2-7; the D gene is possibly TRBD2 (6 bases). This CDR3 has 13 residues. CDR1 is SQVTM, CDR2 ANQGSEA, per germline. The V gene lost 4 bases and the J gene lost 6 bases, with 16 bases spanning the gap. The CDR3 region has the DNA TGCAGCGTTGGGGATTTGTACGGGGGCGAGCAGTACTTC. It yields the protein CSVGDLYGGEQYF.

This clonotype has just a few counts. The chain combines TRBV4-2 with TRBJ2-1, with D uncertain. From germline, CDR1 is LGHNA and CDR2 YNFKEQ. CDR3 length: 13 residues. V was shortened by 1 base and J by 8 bases, with 9 bases between the two germline ends. CDR3 sequence reads: CASSQGPGYEQFF. In DNA, the CDR3 is TGTGCCAGCAGCCAAGGTCCGGGTTATGAGCAGTTCTTC.